The 16 T cell receptor beta chains below come from one sample, sequenced in a study of T cell responses to AZD1222 COVID-19 vaccine. Using immunoSEQ multiplex PCR, the repertoire was profiled, and TCRdb retains in-frame clones only, with some absent. The repertoire holds under 170,000 clones, about 93% seen once, with 1.3% in the top ten. The material was peripheral blood, obtained on day 0 of AZD1222 vaccination. The origin of the receptors is an adult in good health.

V gene TRBV2 combines with J gene TRBJ2-2; no firm D call. In germline, CDR1 is SNHLY, CDR2 FYNNEI. Deletions cut 7 bases from V and 4 bases from J, with 7 bases between. CDR3 size: 12 residues. The CDR3 spells CASIRGTGELFF. CDR3 bases: TGTGCCAGCATTCGAGGCACCGGGGAGCTGTTTTTT.

The rearrangement uses TRBV5-1 and TRBJ1-2; a possible D gene is TRBD1 (5 bases). Germline V lookup: CDR1 SGHRS, CDR2 YFSETQ. The CDR3 sequence is 16 residues long. V was pared by 1 base and J by 12 bases, with 25 bases between. The CDR3 protein is CASSLLGTTTIALDTF. The CDR3 coding sequence is TGCGCCAGCAGCTTGCTGGGGACTACAACGATAGCCCTCGACACCTTC.

The chain is built from TRBV27 and TRBJ1-5; TRBD1 matches at 8 bases. The CDR3 is 13 amino acids. J lost 6 bases, V lost 5 bases, and 3 bases had no gene match. Germline-derived CDR1 and CDR2 are MNHEY and SMNVEV (reference sequence). The CDR3 bases are TGTGCCAGCAGTGGACAGGGAATTCAGCCCCAGCATTTT. Protein sequence: CASSGQGIQPQHF.

The chain links TRBV9 to TRBJ1-3; 7 nucleotides line up with TRBD1. The junction had 9 bases not matched to a gene; V was cut back by 4 bases and J by 2 bases. This CDR3 spans 16 amino acids. The V gene's germline CDR1 is SGDLS and CDR2 YYNGEE. The CDR3 loop is CASSSEAGTAGNTIYF. The DNA of the CDR3 is TGTGCCAGCAGCTCCGAAGCCGGGACAGCTGGAAACACCATATATTTT. Combining the CDR3 with reference TRBV9 and TRBJ1-3 gives the whole variable domain DSGVTQTPKHLITATGQRVTLRCSPRSGDLSVYWYQQSLDQGLQFLIQYYNGEERAKGNILERFSAQQFPDLHSELNLSSLELGDSALYFCASSSEAGTAGNTIYFGEGSWLTVV.

This chain connects TRBV4-3 to TRBJ1-5; tentatively, D is TRBD1 (5 bases). CDR1 is LGHNA, CDR2 YSLEER, per germline. This CDR3 has 13 residues. V lost 3 bases to trimming and J lost 5 bases, with 8 bases between them. The CDR3 spells CASSHRVYQPQHF. Written as DNA, the CDR3 is TGCGCCAGCAGCCACAGGGTTTATCAGCCCCAGCATTTT.

The J gene is TRBJ1-2, the V gene TRBV7-2, with TRBD1 matching over 9 bases. Germline values: CDR1 SGHTA, CDR2 FQGNSA. The CDR3 is 15 amino acids. Trimming took 1 base from V and 8 from J; bases not matched to a gene: 8. CDR3 region: CASSLVPGTGSGYTF. For the CDR3, the DNA is TGTGCCAGCAGCTTAGTTCCGGGGACAGGGTCGGGCTACACCTTC.

V gene TRBV28 combines with J gene TRBJ2-2; 9 bases fit TRBD1. CDR3 size: 16 residues. Germline values: CDR1 MDHEN, CDR2 SYDVKM. Trimming took 6 bases from V and 3 from J; bases not matched to a gene: 8. This CDR3 is CASRSRQGGDTGELFF. CDR3 sequence (DNA): TGTGCCAGCAGAAGCCGACAGGGGGGCGACACCGGGGAGCTGTTTTTT.

This clone was detected only once. The chain uses TRBV27 and TRBJ2-1; no clear D. V was trimmed by 8 bases and J by 7 bases, leaving 15 bases between them. Per the germline V gene, CDR1 is MNHEY and CDR2 is SMNVEV (reference sequence). CDR3 size: 13 residues. As DNA, the CDR3 is TGTGCCAGCCCTTGTCGGGTGAGGAATGAGCAGTTCTTC. Translation gives CASPCRVRNEQFF.

This clone was detected only once. This chain joins TRBV6-6 and TRBJ1-5; D remains unclear. The CDR3 sequence is 13 residues long. Trimming shortened V by 6 bases and J by 5 bases, and 11 bases separated the two germline ends. The germline CDR1 and CDR2 sequences are MNHNY and SVGAGI (reference sequence). The CDR3 DNA is TGTGCCAGCAGCTCCATTGTTCATCAGCCCCAGCATTTT. This codes for CASSSIVHQPQHF.

The chain joins TRBV12-3 or TRBV12-4 to TRBJ1-1; 8 bases align to TRBD1. Unmatched junction bases numbered 7, after V lost 5 bases and J lost 8 bases. This CDR3 comprises 13 residues. CDR3 loop: CASSVMTGVEAFF. The CDR3 DNA reads TGTGCCAGCAGTGTAATGACAGGGGTCGAAGCTTTCTTT.

This sequence joins TRBV9 and TRBJ2-1; 11 bases fit TRBD2. The germline gives CDR1 SGDLS, CDR2 YYNGEE. This CDR3 has 16 residues. V trimming: 3 bases; J trimming: 9 bases; junction bases outside the gene matches: 11. CDR3 DNA sequence: TGTGCCAGCAGCGGTAGCGGGGGGGCGCTAAGGGGTGAGCAGTTCTTC. It codes for CASSGSGGALRGEQFF.

Details on this clone: Compared with germline, one end of the junction differs, possibly owing to a read error. The CDR3 DNA reads TGTGCCAGCAGCACCATTAACAGTGAAGCTTTCTTT. This sequence encodes CASSTINSEAFF. The rearrangement joins TRBV27 to TRBJ1-1; D not resolved. CDR3 length: 12 amino acids. Germline values: CDR1 MNHEY, CDR2 SMNVEV (reference sequence).

V is TRBV18 and J is TRBJ1-6; a possible D gene is TRBD1 (5 bases). Looked up from germline, CDR1 is KGHSH and CDR2 is LQKENI. V lost 2 bases, J lost 9 bases, and 17 bases lay in between. The CDR3 is 16 amino acids. The CDR3 region has the DNA TGTGCCAGCTCACCAGGTCAGGGTTCGTCTATTTCACCCCTCCACTTT. This codes for CASSPGQGSSISPLHF.

V is TRBV15 and J is TRBJ1-2; D ambiguous. Germline loops: CDR1 LNHNV, CDR2 YYDKDF (reference sequence). Trimming shortened V by 1 base and J by 0 bases, and 6 bases separated the two germline ends. The CDR3 runs to 14 residues. CDR3 nucleotides: TGTGCCACCAGCAGAGGCAGCGCTAACTATGGCTACACCTTC. Encoded protein: CATSRGSANYGYTF.

The CDR3 region has the DNA TGTGCCAGCAAACCCGACAGGAACTATGGCTACACCTTC. Translated: CASKPDRNYGYTF. The V gene is TRBV6-5, the J gene TRBJ1-2, with D possibly TRBD1 on 6 matching bases. V shed 7 bases and J shed 2 bases, with 11 bases lying between them. Looked up from germline, CDR1 is MNHEY and CDR2 is SVGAGI. This CDR3 spans 13 amino acids.

V and J are TRBV19 and TRBJ1-2; D is undetermined. Germline V gives CDR1 LNHDA, CDR2 SQIVND (reference sequence). Trimming stripped 2 bases from V and 6 bases from J, with 10 bases between. The CDR3 totals 13 residues. CDR3 loop: CASSIPARDGYTF. The CDR3 DNA follows: TGTGCCAGTAGTATACCCGCTCGGGATGGCTACACCTTC.